The present TCR beta chain was sequenced within a study of T-cell reconstitution after alpha-beta-depleted transplantation in children. For TCRbeta, the library was prepared with unique molecular identifiers. TCRdb passed the PCR reads through MiXCR, listing each CDR3 protein once. The profile shows about 640,000 distinct CDR3 sequences, roughly 17% of them singletons. The sequence was collected from a human donor who donated a stem cell graft to a child with acute myeloid leukemia. This material consisted of PBMCs from the stem cell graft donor, taken from the stem cell graft.

The CDR3 bases are TGCAGTGCTACTGGCCCGCGGGGGGGCACCGGGGAGCTGTTTTTT. This gives the protein CSATGPRGGTGELFF. The chain links TRBV20-1 to TRBJ2-2, with 9 bases aligning to TRBD2. Per germline, CDR1 DFQATT and CDR2 SNEGSKA (reference sequence). After removal of 4 bases from V and 4 bases from J, the junction contained 7 bases not matched to a gene. CDR3 size: 15 residues.